A selection of T cell receptor beta chains follows, all from one sample in a study of T cells in Graves' hyperthyroidism and ophthalmopathy. One entry per CDR3 protein, called by TCRdb with MiXCR from the multiplex PCR reads. The sample carries around 580,000 distinct CDR3 sequences, around 15% recorded once. The sequenced material came from blood. These receptor sequences come from a woman under 30 with Graves' hyperthyroidism. CDR3s include the opening cysteine and the closing phenylalanine or tryptophan. D genes are given only for firm matches. Expanded clones get a size class; other rows say once, few or many, or leave the size out.

J gene: TRBJ2-7
clone size: many
V gene: TRBV18
D gene: NA
CDR3 protein: CASSQTLAPIHEQYF
CDR3 DNA: TGTGCCAGCTCGCAAACACTAGCTCCCATCCACGAGCAGTACTTC

J gene: TRBJ2-1
clone size: NA
V gene: TRBV6-2/TRBV6-3
D gene: NA
CDR3 protein: CASRLNGNEQFF
CDR3 DNA: TGTGCCAGCAGGCTAAATGGGAATGAGCAGTTCTTC

J gene: TRBJ1-1
clone size: few
V gene: TRBV18
D gene: NA
CDR3 protein: CASSPTGQGTIEAFF
CDR3 DNA: TGTGCCAGCTCACCTACAGGGCAGGGGACTATTGAAGCTTTCTTT

J gene: TRBJ1-4
clone size: many
V gene: TRBV12-3/TRBV12-4
D gene: NA
CDR3 protein: CASSLAGLRNEKLFF
CDR3 DNA: TGTGCCAGCAGTTTAGCAGGATTACGTAATGAAAAACTGTTTTTT

J gene: TRBJ2-2
clone size: NA
V gene: TRBV4-1
D gene: NA
CDR3 protein: CASSRSRQGTTGELFF
CDR3 DNA: TGCGCCAGCAGCCGCTCGCGGCAGGGCACCACCGGGGAGCTGTTTTTT

J gene: TRBJ1-6
clone size: many
V gene: TRBV6-5
D gene: NA
CDR3 protein: CASSYSYPLTLHF
CDR3 DNA: TGTGCCAGCAGTTACTCGTACCCCTTGACCCTCCACTTT

J gene: TRBJ2-1
clone size: NA
V gene: TRBV6-9
D gene: TRBD2
CDR3 protein: CASSYTSGGANEQFF
CDR3 DNA: TGTGCCAGCAGTTATACTAGCGGGGGGGCGAATGAGCAGTTCTTC

J gene: TRBJ2-1
clone size: NA
V gene: TRBV19
D gene: TRBD2
CDR3 protein: CASSILTSGRAYNEQFF
CDR3 DNA: TGTGCCAGTAGTATATTAACTAGCGGGAGGGCCTACAATGAGCAGTTCTTC

J gene: TRBJ2-3
clone size: many
V gene: TRBV10-3
D gene: NA
CDR3 protein: CAISERVGPVTGTDTQYF
CDR3 DNA: TGTGCCATCAGTGAAAGGGTCGGACCGGTAACCGGCACAGATACGCAGTATTTT

J gene: TRBJ2-2
clone size: few
V gene: TRBV20-1
D gene: NA
CDR3 protein: CSASAGQFWVAGELFF
CDR3 DNA: TGCAGTGCTAGCGCCGGACAGTTTTGGGTAGCCGGGGAGCTGTTTTTT

J gene: TRBJ1-4
clone size: few
V gene: TRBV29-1
D gene: TRBD1
CDR3 protein: CSVGTGGIGEKLFF
CDR3 DNA: TGCAGCGTTGGGACAGGGGGCATCGGGGAAAAACTGTTTTTT

J gene: TRBJ1-3
clone size: few
V gene: TRBV19
D gene: NA
CDR3 protein: CASSAKTGPIRSGNTIYF
CDR3 DNA: TGTGCCAGTAGTGCGAAGACAGGACCTATCCGCTCTGGAAACACCATATATTTT

J gene: TRBJ1-5
clone size: NA
V gene: TRBV19
D gene: TRBD1
CDR3 protein: CASSITGAASNQPQHF
CDR3 DNA: TGTGCCAGTAGTATAACAGGGGCGGCGAGCAATCAGCCCCAGCATTTT

J gene: TRBJ2-7
clone size: NA
V gene: TRBV12-3/TRBV12-4
D gene: NA
CDR3 protein: CASSPTPKWPGPYEQYF
CDR3 DNA: TGTGCCAGCTCACCAACCCCGAAGTGGCCAGGACCCTACGAGCAGTACTTC

J gene: TRBJ2-1
clone size: many
V gene: TRBV24-1
D gene: NA
CDR3 protein: CATSDSYNEQFF
CDR3 DNA: TGTGCCACCAGTGATTCCTACAATGAGCAGTTCTTC

J gene: TRBJ1-2
clone size: few
V gene: TRBV29-1
D gene: NA
CDR3 protein: CSVDSPLDGYTF
CDR3 DNA: TGCAGCGTTGACTCTCCCTTGGACGGCTACACCTTC

J gene: TRBJ2-1
clone size: NA
V gene: TRBV30
D gene: TRBD2
CDR3 protein: CAWSVVGRVDEQFF
CDR3 DNA: TGTGCCTGGAGTGTAGTCGGGAGGGTAGATGAGCAGTTCTTC

J gene: TRBJ2-5
clone size: NA
V gene: TRBV11-2
D gene: NA
CDR3 protein: CASSLRSAKHQETQYF
CDR3 DNA: TGTGCCAGCAGCTTGCGGTCGGCGAAGCATCAAGAGACCCAGTACTTC

J gene: TRBJ2-7
clone size: many
V gene: TRBV6-1
D gene: NA
CDR3 protein: CASSYPGGGEQYF
CDR3 DNA: TGTGCCAGCAGTTATCCAGGGGGGGGTGAGCAGTACTTC

J gene: TRBJ2-7
clone size: NA
V gene: TRBV10-2
D gene: NA
CDR3 protein: CASGQTSSCEQYF
CDR3 DNA: TGCGCCAGTGGACAAACGAGCTCCTGCGAGCAGTACTTC

J gene: TRBJ2-3
clone size: few
V gene: TRBV4-1
D gene: NA
CDR3 protein: CASSQGLSSVGTDTQYF
CDR3 DNA: TGCGCCAGCAGCCAAGGACTGTCTTCGGTGGGTACAGATACGCAGTATTTT

J gene: TRBJ1-5
clone size: many
V gene: TRBV27
D gene: NA
CDR3 protein: CASSFKSGGNQPQHF
CDR3 DNA: TGTGCCAGCAGTTTTAAGTCAGGGGGCAATCAGCCCCAGCATTTT

J gene: TRBJ2-5
clone size: NA
V gene: TRBV5-1
D gene: TRBD2
CDR3 protein: CASSPRGGAAQYF
CDR3 DNA: TGCGCCAGCAGCCCTCGGGGGGGGGCGGCCCAGTACTTC

J gene: TRBJ2-1
clone size: NA
V gene: TRBV28
D gene: TRBD2
CDR3 protein: CASSPGWAGASSYNEQFF
CDR3 DNA: TGTGCCAGCAGCCCCGGCTGGGCGGGAGCTAGCTCCTACAATGAGCAGTTCTTC

J gene: TRBJ2-7
clone size: NA
V gene: TRBV4-1
D gene: TRBD2
CDR3 protein: CASSQGFAGGEQYF
CDR3 DNA: TGCGCCAGCAGCCAAGGGTTTGCGGGAGGCGAGCAGTACTTC